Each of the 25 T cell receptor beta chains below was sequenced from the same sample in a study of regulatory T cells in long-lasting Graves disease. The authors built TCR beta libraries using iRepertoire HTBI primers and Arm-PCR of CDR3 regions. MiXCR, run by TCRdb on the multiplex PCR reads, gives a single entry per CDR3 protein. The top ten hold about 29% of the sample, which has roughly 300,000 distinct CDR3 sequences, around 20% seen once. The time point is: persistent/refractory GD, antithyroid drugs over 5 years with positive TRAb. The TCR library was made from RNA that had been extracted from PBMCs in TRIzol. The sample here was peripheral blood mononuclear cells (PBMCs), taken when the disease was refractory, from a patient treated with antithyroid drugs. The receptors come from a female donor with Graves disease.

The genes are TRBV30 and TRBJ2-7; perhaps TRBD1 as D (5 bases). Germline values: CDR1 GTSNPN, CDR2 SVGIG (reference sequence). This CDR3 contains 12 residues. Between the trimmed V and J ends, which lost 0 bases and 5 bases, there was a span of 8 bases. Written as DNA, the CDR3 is TGTGCCTGGAGTGTGCAGGGAAACGAGCAGTACTTC. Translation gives CAWSVQGNEQYF.

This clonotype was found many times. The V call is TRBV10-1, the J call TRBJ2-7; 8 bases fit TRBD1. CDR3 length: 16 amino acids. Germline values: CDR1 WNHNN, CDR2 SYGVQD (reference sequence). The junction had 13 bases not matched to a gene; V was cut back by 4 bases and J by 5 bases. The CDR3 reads CASSVPSGQGADEQYF. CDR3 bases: TGCGCCAGCAGTGTTCCGAGTGGGCAGGGGGCTGACGAGCAGTACTTC.

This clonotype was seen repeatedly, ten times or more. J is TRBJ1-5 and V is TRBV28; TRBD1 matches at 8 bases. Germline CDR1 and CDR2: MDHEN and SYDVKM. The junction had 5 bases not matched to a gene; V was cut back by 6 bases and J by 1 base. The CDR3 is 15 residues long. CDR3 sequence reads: CASRTGAISNQPQHF. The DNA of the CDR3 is TGTGCCAGCAGGACAGGGGCTATAAGCAATCAGCCCCAGCATTTT.

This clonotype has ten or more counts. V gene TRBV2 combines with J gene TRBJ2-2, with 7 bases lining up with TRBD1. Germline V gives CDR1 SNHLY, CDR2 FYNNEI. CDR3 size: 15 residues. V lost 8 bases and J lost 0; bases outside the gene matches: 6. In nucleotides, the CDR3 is TGTGCCAGCCGACAGGGTCCTTCGAACACCGGGGAGCTGTTTTTT. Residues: CASRQGPSNTGELFF.

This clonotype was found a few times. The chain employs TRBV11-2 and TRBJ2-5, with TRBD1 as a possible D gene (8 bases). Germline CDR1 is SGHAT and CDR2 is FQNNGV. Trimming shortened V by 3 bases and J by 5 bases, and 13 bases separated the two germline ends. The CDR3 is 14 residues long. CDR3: CASSFRGRGETQYF. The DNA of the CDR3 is TGTGCCAGCAGCTTCAGGGGGCGGGGGGAGACCCAGTACTTC.

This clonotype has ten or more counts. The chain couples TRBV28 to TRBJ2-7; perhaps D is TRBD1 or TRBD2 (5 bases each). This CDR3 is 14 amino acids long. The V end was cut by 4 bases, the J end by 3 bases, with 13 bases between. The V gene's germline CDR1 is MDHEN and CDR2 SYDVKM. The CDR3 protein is CASSSPRGNYEQYF. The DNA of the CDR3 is TGTGCCAGCAGTTCCCCGAGGGGTAACTACGAGCAGTACTTC.

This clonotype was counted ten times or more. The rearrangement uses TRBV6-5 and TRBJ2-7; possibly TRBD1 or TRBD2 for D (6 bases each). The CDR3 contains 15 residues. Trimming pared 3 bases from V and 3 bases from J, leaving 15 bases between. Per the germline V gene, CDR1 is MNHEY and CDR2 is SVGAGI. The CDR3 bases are TGTGCCAGCAGTTATGGAGGGGCAGGGGTCTACGAGCAGTACTTC. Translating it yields CASSYGGAGVYEQYF.

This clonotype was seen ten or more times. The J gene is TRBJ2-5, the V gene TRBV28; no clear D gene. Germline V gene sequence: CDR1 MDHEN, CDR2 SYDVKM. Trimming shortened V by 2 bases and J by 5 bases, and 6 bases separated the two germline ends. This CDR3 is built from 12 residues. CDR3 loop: CASSLRRETQYF. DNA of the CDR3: TGTGCCAGCAGTTTACGAAGGGAGACCCAGTACTTC. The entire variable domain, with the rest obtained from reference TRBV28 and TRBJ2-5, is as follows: DVKVTQSSRYLVKRTGEKVFLECVQDMDHENMFWYRQDPGLGLRLIYFSYDVKMKEKGDIPEGYSVSREKKERFSLILESASTNQTSMYLCASSLRRETQYFGPGTRLLVL.

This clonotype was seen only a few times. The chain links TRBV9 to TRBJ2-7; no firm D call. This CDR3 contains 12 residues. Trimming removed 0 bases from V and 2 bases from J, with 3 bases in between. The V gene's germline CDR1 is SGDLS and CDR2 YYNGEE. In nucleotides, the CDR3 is TGTGCCAGCAGCGTAGCTACCTACGAGCAGTACTTC. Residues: CASSVATYEQYF.

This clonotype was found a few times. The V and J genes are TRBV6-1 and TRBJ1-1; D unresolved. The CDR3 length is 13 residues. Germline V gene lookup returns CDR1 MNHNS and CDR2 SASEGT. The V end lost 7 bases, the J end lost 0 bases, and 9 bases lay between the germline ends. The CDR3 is CASISFVNTEAFF. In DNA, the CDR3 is TGTGCCAGCATATCCTTTGTGAACACTGAAGCTTTCTTT.

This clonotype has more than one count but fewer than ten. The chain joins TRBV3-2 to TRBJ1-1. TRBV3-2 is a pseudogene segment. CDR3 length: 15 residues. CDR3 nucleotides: TGTGCCAGCAGCCAATCTTTTGGGGTCGTAACTGAAGCTTTCTTT. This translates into CASSQSFGVVTEAFF.

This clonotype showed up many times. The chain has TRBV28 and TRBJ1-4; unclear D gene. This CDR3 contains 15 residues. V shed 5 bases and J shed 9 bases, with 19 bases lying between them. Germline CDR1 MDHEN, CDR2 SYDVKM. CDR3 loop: CASSPSLPGTQKLFF. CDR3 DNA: TGTGCCAGCAGTCCATCCCTCCCGGGTACCCAAAAACTGTTTTTT.

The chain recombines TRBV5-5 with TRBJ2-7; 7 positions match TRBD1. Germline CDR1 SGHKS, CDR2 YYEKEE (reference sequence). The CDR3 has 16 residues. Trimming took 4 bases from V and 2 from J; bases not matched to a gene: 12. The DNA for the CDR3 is TGTGCCAGCAGCCACCACGTACAGGGGCCGGCCTACGAGCAGTACTTC. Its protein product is CASSHHVQGPAYEQYF.

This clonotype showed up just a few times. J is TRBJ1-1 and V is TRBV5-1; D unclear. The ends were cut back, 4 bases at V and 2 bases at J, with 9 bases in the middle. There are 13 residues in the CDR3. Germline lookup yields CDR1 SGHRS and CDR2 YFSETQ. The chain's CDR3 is CASSPVSNTEAFF. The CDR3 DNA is TGCGCCAGCAGCCCCGTCTCCAACACTGAAGCTTTCTTT.

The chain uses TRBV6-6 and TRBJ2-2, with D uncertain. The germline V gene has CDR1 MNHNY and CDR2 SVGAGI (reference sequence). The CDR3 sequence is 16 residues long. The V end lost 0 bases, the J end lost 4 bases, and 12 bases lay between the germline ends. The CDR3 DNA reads TGTGCCAGCAGTTACTCGTTTGGGCGCCTCACCGGGGAGCTGTTTTTT. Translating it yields CASSYSFGRLTGELFF.

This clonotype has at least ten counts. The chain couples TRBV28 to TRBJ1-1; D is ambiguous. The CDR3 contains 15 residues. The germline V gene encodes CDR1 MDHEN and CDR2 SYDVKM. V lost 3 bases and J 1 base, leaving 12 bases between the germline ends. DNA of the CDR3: TGTGCCAGCAGTTTCGACCGATACCAGAACACTGAAGCTTTCTTT. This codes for CASSFDRYQNTEAFF.

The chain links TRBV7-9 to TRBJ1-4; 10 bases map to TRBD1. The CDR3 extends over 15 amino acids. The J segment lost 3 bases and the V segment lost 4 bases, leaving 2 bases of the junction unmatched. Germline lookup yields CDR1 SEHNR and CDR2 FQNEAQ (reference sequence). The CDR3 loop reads CASSWGTGANEKLFF. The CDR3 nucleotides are TGTGCCAGCAGCTGGGGGACAGGGGCTAATGAAAAACTGTTTTTT.

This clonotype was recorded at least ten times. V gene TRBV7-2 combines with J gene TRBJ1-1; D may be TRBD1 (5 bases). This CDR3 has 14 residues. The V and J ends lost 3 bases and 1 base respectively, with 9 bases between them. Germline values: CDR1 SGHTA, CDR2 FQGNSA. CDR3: CASSLDKRNTEAFF. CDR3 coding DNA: TGTGCCAGCAGCTTGGACAAGCGGAACACTGAAGCTTTCTTT.

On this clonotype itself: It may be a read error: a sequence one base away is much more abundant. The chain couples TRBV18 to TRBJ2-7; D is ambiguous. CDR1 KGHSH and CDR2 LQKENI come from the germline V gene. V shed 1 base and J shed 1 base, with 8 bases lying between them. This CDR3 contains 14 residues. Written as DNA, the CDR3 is TGTGCCAGCTCACCACTGGGGATTTCCTACGAGCAGTACTTC. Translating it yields CASSPLGISYEQYF.

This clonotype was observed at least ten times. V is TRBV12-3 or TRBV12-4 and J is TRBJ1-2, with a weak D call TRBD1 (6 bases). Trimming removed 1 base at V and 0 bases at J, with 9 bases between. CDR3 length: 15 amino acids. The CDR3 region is CASSLGTAPNYGYTF. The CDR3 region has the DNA TGTGCCAGCAGTTTAGGGACAGCCCCTAACTATGGCTACACCTTC.

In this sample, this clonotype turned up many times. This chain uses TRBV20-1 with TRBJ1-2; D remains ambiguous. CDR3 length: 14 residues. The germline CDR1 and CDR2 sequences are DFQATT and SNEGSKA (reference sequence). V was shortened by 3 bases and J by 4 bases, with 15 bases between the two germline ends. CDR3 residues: CSARPRKKGYGYTF. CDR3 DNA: TGCAGTGCTAGGCCCAGAAAGAAAGGCTATGGCTACACCTTC.

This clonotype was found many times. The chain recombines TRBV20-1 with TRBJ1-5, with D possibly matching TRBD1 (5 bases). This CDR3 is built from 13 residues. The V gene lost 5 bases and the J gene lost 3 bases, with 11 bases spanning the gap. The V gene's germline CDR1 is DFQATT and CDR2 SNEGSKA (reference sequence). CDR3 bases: TGCAGTGCTGGTAGGGGAGCCAATCAGCCCCAGCATTTT. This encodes CSAGRGANQPQHF.

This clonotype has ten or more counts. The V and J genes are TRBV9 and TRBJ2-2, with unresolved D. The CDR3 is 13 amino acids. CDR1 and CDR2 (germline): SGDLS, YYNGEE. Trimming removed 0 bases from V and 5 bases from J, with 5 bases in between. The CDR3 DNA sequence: TGTGCCAGCAGCGTAGTGGGAACCGGGGAGCTGTTTTTT. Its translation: CASSVVGTGELFF.

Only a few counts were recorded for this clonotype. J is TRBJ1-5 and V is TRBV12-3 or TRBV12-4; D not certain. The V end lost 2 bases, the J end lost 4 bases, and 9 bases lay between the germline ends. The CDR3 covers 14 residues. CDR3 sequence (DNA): TGTGCCAGCAGTTTACGGTTTCGAAATCAGCCCCAGCATTTT. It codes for CASSLRFRNQPQHF.

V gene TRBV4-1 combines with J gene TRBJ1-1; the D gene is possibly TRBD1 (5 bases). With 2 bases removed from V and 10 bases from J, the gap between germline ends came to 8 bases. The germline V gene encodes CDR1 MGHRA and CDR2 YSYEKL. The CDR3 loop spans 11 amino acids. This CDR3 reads CASSQQGIAFF. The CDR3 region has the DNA TGCGCCAGCAGCCAACAGGGTATAGCTTTCTTT.